A selection of T cell receptor beta chains follows, all from one sample in a study of identical twins. Via MiXCR, TCRdb re-called the 5' RACE reads, giving one row per CDR3 protein. The data show some 900,000 distinct CDR3 sequences, 12% seen once. The same sample was also studied in work on yellow fever vaccine responses in identical twins.

Material: PBMCs. The receptors stem from a woman between 18 and 29 years old in good health. Each CDR3 is given with its conserved first and last residue. A D gene is named only where the DNA matches it firmly. Where a row states a size, it is once, few, many or the class of an expanded clone; other rows omit it.

j_call v_call d_call clone_size cdr3_aa cdr3_nt
TRBJ1-1 TRBV7-2 - few CASEINVAFF TGTGCCAGCGAGATAAACGTAGCTTTCTTT
TRBJ1-5 TRBV10-3 - - CAIRVQANQPQHF TGTGCCATCAGGGTGCAGGCCAATCAGCCCCAGCATTTT
TRBJ1-1 TRBV20-1 - - CSAPDRNTEAFF TGCAGTGCTCCCGACAGGAACACTGAAGCTTTCTTT
TRBJ1-1 TRBV20-1 - - CSARDWSGPTEAFF TGCAGTGCTAGAGATTGGTCCGGGCCCACTGAAGCTTTCTTT
TRBJ1-4 TRBV12-3/TRBV12-4 - many CASSFGTPVLEGEKLFF TGTGCCAGCAGTTTTGGGACGCCGGTTCTTGAGGGGGAAAAACTGTTTTTT
TRBJ1-1 TRBV10-3 TRBD1 many CAISESGQGGAEAFF TGTGCCATCAGTGAGTCGGGACAGGGGGGCGCTGAAGCTTTCTTT
TRBJ2-4 TRBV2 TRBD2 - CASSEEAGASGSGAKNIQYF TGTGCCAGCAGTGAAGAGGCGGGGGCTAGCGGGAGTGGCGCCAAAAACATTCAGTACTTC
TRBJ1-2 TRBV7-9 - few CASSLTAVRDNYGYTF TGTGCCAGCAGCTTAACGGCGGTCCGAGATAACTATGGCTACACCTTC
TRBJ2-1 TRBV20-1 - few CSARDRQFPYNEQFF TGCAGTGCTAGAGATCGGCAGTTCCCCTACAATGAGCAGTTCTTC
TRBJ2-3 TRBV7-9 TRBD2 few CASSPWGRGDTDTQYF TGTGCCAGCAGCCCCTGGGGGCGGGGGGACACAGATACGCAGTATTTT
TRBJ2-5 TRBV20-1 TRBD2 few CSASLAGGPRETQYF TGCAGTGCTAGCCTAGCGGGGGGGCCCAGGGAGACCCAGTACTTC
TRBJ2-5 TRBV7-9 TRBD1 - CASSLPGQGQQETQYF TGTGCCAGCAGCTTACCAGGACAGGGACAACAAGAGACCCAGTACTTC
TRBJ2-3 TRBV4-1 - - CASSQDWFQISTDTQYF TGCGCCAGCAGCCAAGATTGGTTTCAGATCAGCACAGATACGCAGTATTTT
TRBJ2-3 TRBV6-5 - - CASSSEMRDSRTDTQYF TGTGCCAGCAGTTCGGAAATGCGGGACAGCCGGACAGATACGCAGTATTTT
TRBJ2-1 TRBV29-1 - few CSVVRQANEQFF TGCAGCGTTGTTAGACAGGCGAATGAGCAGTTCTTC
TRBJ2-1 TRBV10-3 - - CASIADLTYNEQFF TGTGCCAGTATAGCGGACCTAACCTACAATGAGCAGTTCTTC
TRBJ2-3 TRBV13 - few CASSEKNTQYF TGTGCCAGCAGCGAGAAAAATACGCAGTATTTT
TRBJ1-5 TRBV4-1 - few CASSQEGRASNQPQHF TGCGCCAGCAGCCAAGAGGGAAGGGCTAGCAATCAGCCCCAGCATTTT
TRBJ2-5 TRBV10-2 - - CASSDQGLEETQYF TGCGCCAGCAGTGATCAGGGATTGGAAGAGACCCAGTACTTC
TRBJ2-1 TRBV2 TRBD1 few CASSDGTGRVVEQFF TGTGCCAGCAGTGACGGGACAGGGAGGGTTGTGGAGCAGTTCTTC
TRBJ2-1 TRBV20-1 - - CSAPRRDSGSYNEQFF TGCAGTGCGCCAAGGCGGGACTCTGGCTCCTACAATGAGCAGTTCTTC
TRBJ2-1 TRBV24-1 - - CATSDIGAGPYNEQFF TGTGCCACCAGTGATATTGGGGCCGGACCCTACAATGAGCAGTTCTTC
TRBJ1-1 TRBV29-1 - few CSVGDLTGSSEAFF TGCAGCGTTGGGGATTTGACAGGTAGCTCTGAAGCTTTCTTT
TRBJ2-1 TRBV3-1 TRBD1 many CATQGASYNEQFF TGTGCCACACAGGGGGCTTCCTACAATGAGCAGTTCTTC
TRBJ1-2 TRBV6-5 - - CASSYSSLGNYGYTF TGTGCCAGCAGTTACTCAAGTCTTGGTAACTATGGCTACACCTTC
TRBJ2-5 TRBV25-1 - many CASSESPWETQYF TGTGCCAGCAGTGAATCCCCGTGGGAGACCCAGTACTTC
TRBJ1-1 TRBV12-3/TRBV12-4 - few CASTRVGEAFF TGTGCCAGCACCCGAGTGGGAGAAGCTTTCTTT
TRBJ2-3 TRBV3-1 - - CASSQDRLGGKDTQYF TGTGCCAGCAGCCAAGACCGGTTAGGGGGTAAAGATACGCAGTATTTT
TRBJ2-3 TRBV12-3/TRBV12-4 - few CASSLDSTSTDTQYF TGTGCCAGCAGTTTAGACAGCACTAGCACAGATACGCAGTATTTT
TRBJ1-6 TRBV10-2 - few CASSDSGLPSPLHF TGCGCCAGCAGCGACTCAGGGCTTCCTTCACCCCTCCACTTT
TRBJ2-1 TRBV7-9 - few CASSLGLKFNEQFF TGTGCCAGCAGCTTAGGGCTTAAATTCAATGAGCAGTTCTTC
TRBJ2-1 TRBV7-9 TRBD2 few CASSLVLAGHNEQFF TGTGCCAGCAGCTTAGTCCTAGCGGGCCACAATGAGCAGTTCTTC
TRBJ2-1 TRBV5-1 TRBD2 few CASMLAGENNEQFF TGCGCCAGCATGCTAGCGGGGGAAAACAATGAGCAGTTCTTC
TRBJ1-1 TRBV20-1 - few CSAGKVPPEAFF TGCAGTGCGGGAAAAGTCCCGCCGGAGGCTTTCTTT
TRBJ2-7 TRBV7-8 - few CASSPDLRSYEQYF TGTGCCAGCAGCCCGGACTTACGCTCCTACGAGCAGTACTTC
TRBJ2-5 TRBV10-2 - - CASSESGTYQETQYF TGCGCCAGCAGTGAATCAGGGACGTACCAAGAGACCCAGTACTTC
TRBJ2-1 TRBV12-3/TRBV12-4 TRBD1 - CTSSGISPGTASSYNEQFF TGTACCAGCAGTGGGATAAGCCCAGGGACAGCGAGCTCCTACAATGAGCAGTTCTTC
TRBJ2-3 TRBV21-1 - few CASITDKRYTQYF TGTGCCAGCATAACAGACAAACGTTATACGCAGTATTTT
TRBJ2-4 TRBV2 TRBD1 few CASSAETGGFKNIQYF TGTGCCAGCAGTGCAGAAACAGGGGGCTTTAAAAACATTCAGTACTTC
TRBJ1-1 TRBV4-1 TRBD1 - CASSHERTGSDTEAFF TGCGCCAGCAGCCATGAACGGACAGGGTCGGACACTGAAGCTTTCTTT
TRBJ2-5 TRBV12-3/TRBV12-4 - many CASSLGVRETQYF TGCGCCAGCAGCTTGGGGGTTCGGGAGACCCAGTACTTC
TRBJ2-1 TRBV20-1 TRBD2 - CSARRGTSSYNEQFF TGCAGTGCCCGAAGGGGGACTAGCAGCTACAATGAGCAGTTCTTC
TRBJ2-3 TRBV5-6 TRBD2 - CASSFLHSGRGTDTQYF TGTGCCAGCAGCTTCCTACATAGCGGGAGGGGCACAGATACGCAGTATTTT
TRBJ2-3 TRBV6-1 - few CASSDPLTSRDTQYF TGTGCCAGCAGTGATCCTCTGACTAGTCGAGATACGCAGTATTTT
TRBJ2-7 TRBV18 - once CASGTGPGGYEQYF TGTGCCAGCGGCACAGGGCCCGGAGGTTACGAGCAGTACTTC
TRBJ2-1 TRBV3-1 TRBD2 many CASSQSGSGYNEQFF TGTGCCAGCAGCCAGAGCGGGAGCGGGTACAATGAGCAGTTCTTC
TRBJ2-2 TRBV24-1 TRBD2 few CATSGLAGDIGELFF TGTGCCACCAGTGGACTAGCGGGAGATATCGGGGAGCTGTTTTTT
TRBJ2-7 TRBV29-1 TRBD2 - CSARTSGRNYEQYF TGCAGCGCAAGGACTAGCGGGAGGAACTACGAGCAGTACTTC
TRBJ2-7 TRBV12-3/TRBV12-4 TRBD2 many CASSPPTTSVTYEQYF TGTGCCAGCAGTCCACCAACGACTAGCGTAACCTACGAGCAGTACTTC
TRBJ2-7 TRBV28 TRBD1 - CASSSPGQDLYEQYF TGTGCCAGCAGTTCCCCGGGACAGGACCTCTACGAGCAGTACTTC
TRBJ2-5 TRBV14 - many CASSQDRRLGDQYF TGTGCCAGCAGCCAAGATAGGCGGTTGGGGGACCAGTACTTC
TRBJ2-7 TRBV12-3/TRBV12-4 - few CASSLTPLASSYEQYF TGTGCCAGCAGTTTAACCCCGCTAGCTAGCTCCTACGAGCAGTACTTC
TRBJ2-2 TRBV4-1 - few CASSQAGLGGPPGSCFF -
TRBJ2-5 TRBV20-1 TRBD2 few CSSRPRGGETQYF TGCAGTAGCCGCCCGCGGGGGGGTGAGACCCAGTACTTC
TRBJ2-3 TRBV27 TRBD2 - CASSLSTSGRDTDTQYF TGTGCCAGCAGTTTGTCGACTAGCGGGAGAGACACAGATACGCAGTATTTT